The next 23 T cell receptor beta chains were all read from a single sample in a study of graft-versus-host responses after intestinal transplantation. Produced via immunoSEQ multiplex PCR; TCRdb's table is partial and in-frame only. Here the sample spans approximately 15,000 clones, around nine tenths being singletons. This material consisted of PBMCs, taken about 110 days after intestinal transplant. All receptors come from a human patient who received an intestinal transplant, so some T cells may come from the graft donor.

The chain carries TRBV30 and TRBJ2-7; D unresolved. CDR1 and CDR2 (germline): GTSNPN, SVGIG (reference sequence). The CDR3 consists of 14 residues. V dropped 5 bases and J dropped 9 bases, with 23 bases sitting between them. The CDR3, as DNA: TGTGCCTGGGGACCCCCAGGACCTCTAGATTTGCAGTACTTC. It translates to CAWGPPGPLDLQYF.

This clone is a singleton in its sample. This chain uses TRBV7-2 with TRBJ2-3, with 9 bases fitting TRBD2. After removal of 4 bases from V and 4 bases from J, the junction contained 6 bases not matched to a gene. Germline CDR1 reads SGHTA; CDR2 reads FQGNSA. This CDR3 region has 15 residues. The CDR3, as DNA: TGTGCCAGCAGCTCAAGACTAGCGGTTCCAGATACGCAGTATTTT. Its protein product is CASSSRLAVPDTQYF.

V gene TRBV7-9 combines with J gene TRBJ2-1; 8 positions agree with TRBD1. The germline V gene encodes CDR1 SEHNR and CDR2 FQNEAQ (reference sequence). Germline trimming cut 5 bases from V and 3 bases from J; bases unmatched to any gene: 12. This CDR3 region has 17 residues. CDR3 coding DNA: TGTGCCAGCAGCGAACTCGGACAGGGTACGTTCTACAATGAGCAGTTCTTC. Protein sequence: CASSELGQGTFYNEQFF.

The chain couples TRBV6-5 to TRBJ1-2; D is perhaps TRBD1 (6 bases). CDR3 length: 13 amino acids. Germline V gives CDR1 MNHEY, CDR2 SVGAGI. Trimming left V 0 bases short and J 6 bases short, with 8 bases between. The CDR3, as DNA: TGTGCCAGCAGTTACTCCGGGGGCGATGGCTACACCTTC. Translation: CASSYSGGDGYTF.

In DNA, the CDR3 is TGTGCCAGCAGCTTAGGGGGGACTAACGGCCTCGGGGAGCTGTTTTTT. It translates to CASSLGGTNGLGELFF. This chain uses TRBV11-3 with TRBJ2-2, with 7 bases identical to TRBD2. The CDR3 is 16 residues long. V shed 1 base and J 7 bases; nucleotides not matched to a gene: 9. From germline, CDR1 is SGHNT and CDR2 YENEEA.

The V gene is TRBV10-1, the J gene TRBJ2-1, with 7 bases fitting TRBD2. Germline trimming cut 2 bases from V and 4 bases from J; bases unmatched to any gene: 5. The germline CDR1 and CDR2 sequences are WNHNN and SYGVQD (reference sequence). The CDR3 consists of 15 residues. The CDR3 sequence: CASSEAGVGYNEQFF. In nucleotides, the CDR3 is TGCGCCAGCAGTGAGGCGGGAGTTGGGTACAATGAGCAGTTCTTC.

The V gene is TRBV12-2, the J gene TRBJ2-3; the D call of TRBD2 is as the table states it, not checked on the DNA. TRBV12-2 is a listed pseudogene. The CDR3 totals 15 residues. The CDR3, as DNA: TGTGCCAGCAGCCCACGACTAGGAGGCACAGATACGCAGTATTTT. Its protein is CASSPRLGGTDTQYF.

The gene calls are TRBV9 and TRBJ2-2; TRBD2 aligns across 12 bases. Per germline, CDR1 SGDLS and CDR2 YYNGEE. The V gene end was trimmed by 4 bases and the J gene end by 5 bases; junction bases not matched to a gene: 6. The CDR3 loop spans 16 amino acids. CDR3 loop: CASSPRLAGATGELFF. CDR3 DNA sequence: TGTGCCAGCAGCCCCCGACTAGCGGGAGCGACCGGGGAGCTGTTTTTT.

Note on this clone: A junction boundary mismatches the germline segment, possibly from a read error. Distinct nucleotide sequences in the sample also encode this CDR3. This chain uses TRBV6-5 with TRBJ1-1, with 10 bases fitting TRBD1. The V gene's germline CDR1 is MNHEY and CDR2 SVGAGI. This CDR3 has 14 residues. CDR3 sequence reads: CASSVGQGGTEAFF. For the CDR3, the DNA is TGCGCCAGCAGTGTCGGACAGGGGGGAACTGAAGCTTTCTTT.

This rearrangement joins TRBV6-1 to TRBJ2-7, with 7 bases lining up with TRBD2. Losses at the gene ends were 2 bases for V and 2 bases for J; bases not matched to a gene: 9. Germline V lookup: CDR1 MNHNS, CDR2 SASEGT. The CDR3 contains 16 residues. Here the CDR3 DNA reads TGTGCCAGCAGTGAACCTCCAGCGGGGTATCCCTACGAGCAGTACTTC. Translation: CASSEPPAGYPYEQYF.

CDR3 amino acids: CASSARSVAGELFF. In DNA, the CDR3 is TGTGCCAGCAGCGCAAGGTCCGTGGCGGGGGAGCTGTTTTTT. The V and J genes are TRBV7-2 and TRBJ2-2; D uncertain. The CDR3 consists of 14 residues. V dropped 5 bases and J dropped 8 bases, with 15 bases sitting between them. Per germline, CDR1 SGHTA and CDR2 FQGNSA.

J is TRBJ2-7 and V is TRBV4-3, with 11 positions matching TRBD1. The CDR3 spans 15 residues. Germline-derived CDR1 and CDR2 are LGHNA and YSLEER. The V segment lost 1 base and the J segment 3 bases; nucleotides outside the gene matches: 2. The CDR3 reads CASSQGTGGGYEQYF. The DNA of the CDR3 is TGCGCCAGCAGCCAAGGGACAGGGGGCGGCTACGAGCAGTACTTC.

The gene calls are TRBV1 and TRBJ2-7; the table's D call, TRBD2, was not checked against the DNA. TRBV1 is a pseudogene. This CDR3 has 20 residues. This CDR3 is CTSSQDKEKELTSLTYEQYF. The CDR3 bases are TGCACCAGCAGCCAAGATAAGGAGAAGGAGCTAACCTCTCTCACCTACGAGCAGTACTTC.

The chain links TRBV30 to TRBJ2-1; D unresolved. Germline CDR1 and CDR2: GTSNPN and SVGIG (reference sequence). Trimming left V 2 bases short and J 8 bases short, with 16 bases between. This CDR3 has 14 amino acids. The CDR3, as DNA: TGTGCCTGGAGTTCGCTTCTAGTACTGGATGAGCAGTTCTTC. Translation: CAWSSLLVLDEQFF.

This clone was seen a single time. The chain recombines TRBV6-4 with TRBJ1-2, with 7 positions matching TRBD1. V lost 5 bases and J lost 4; bases outside the gene matches: 10. Germline CDR1 reads MRHNA; CDR2 reads SNTAGT. The CDR3 is 15 residues long. CDR3 residues: CASSYWQGESYGYTF. The CDR3 DNA reads TGTGCCAGCAGTTACTGGCAGGGGGAAAGCTATGGCTACACCTTC.

V is TRBV19 and J is TRBJ1-2, with D possibly being TRBD1 (5 bases). With 1 base removed from V and 4 bases from J, the gap between germline ends came to 10 bases. Germline loops: CDR1 LNHDA, CDR2 SQIVND (reference sequence). The CDR3 covers 14 residues. The DNA of the CDR3 is TGTGCCAGTAGTATAGGCAGGGTGGGCTATGGCTACACCTTC. Its protein product is CASSIGRVGYGYTF.

The rearrangement uses TRBV19 and TRBJ1-5; maybe TRBD1 (6 bases). The germline V gene has CDR1 LNHDA and CDR2 SQIVND (reference sequence). V was trimmed by 4 bases and J by 2 bases, leaving 6 bases between them. This CDR3 comprises 13 residues. CDR3 region: CASSTGGNQPQHF. CDR3 coding DNA: TGTGCCAGTAGTACAGGGGGCAATCAGCCCCAGCATTTT.

DNA for the CDR3: TGTGCCAGCAGCGTAGATGGGCGGATCACAGATACGCAGTATTTT. Protein product: CASSVDGRITDTQYF. The chain couples TRBV9 to TRBJ2-3; D gene ambiguous. Germline lookup yields CDR1 SGDLS and CDR2 YYNGEE. This CDR3 is built from 15 residues. With 0 bases removed from V and 2 bases from J, the gap between germline ends came to 10 bases.

A word on this clone: A junction end diverges from the germline sequence, so it may reflect a read error. V and J are TRBV5-1 and TRBJ1-2; TRBD1 matches at 10 bases. This CDR3 has 14 residues. The V gene's germline CDR1 is SGHRS and CDR2 YFSETQ. The CDR3 DNA is TGCGCCAGCAGCTCTGGACAGGGGGACTATGGCCACACCTTC. As protein: CASSSGQGDYGHTF.

The genes are TRBV19 and TRBJ1-3, with TRBD1 matching 7 bases. V shed 2 bases, J shed 2 bases, and the junction held 3 bases outside the gene matches. Germline assignment: CDR1 LNHDA and CDR2 SQIVND (reference sequence). The CDR3 sequence is 15 residues long. This chain's CDR3 is CASSIRTGAGNTIYF. The DNA for the CDR3 is TGTGCCAGTAGTATACGGACAGGAGCTGGAAACACCATATATTTT.

The chain has TRBV28 and TRBJ2-7; D may be TRBD1 (7 bases). Trimming took 10 bases from V and 2 from J, leaving 21 bases between them. CDR1 is MDHEN and CDR2 is SYDVKM in the germline V gene. This CDR3 has 15 amino acids. In DNA form, the CDR3 reads TGTGCCATCAGGGGGGCCACCTTCTGGGCCTACGAGCAGTACTTC. Amino acids: CAIRGATFWAYEQYF.

On this clone itself: Distinct nucleotide sequences in the sample also encode this CDR3. Written as DNA, the CDR3 is TGTGCCAGCAGTGGGCGACAGGGATTCACAGATACGCAGTATTTT. Translating it yields CASSGRQGFTDTQYF. This chain uses TRBV6-1 with TRBJ2-3, with TRBD1 identical over 7 bases. V shed 4 bases and J 2 bases; nucleotides not matched to a gene: 6. The CDR3 loop spans 15 amino acids. Germline V gene lookup returns CDR1 MNHNS and CDR2 SASEGT.

The rearrangement links TRBV4-3 to TRBJ2-7; 7 bases align to TRBD1. This CDR3 spans 16 amino acids. V shed 0 bases, J shed 7 bases, and the junction held 12 bases outside the gene matches. Germline CDR1 and CDR2: LGHNA and YSLEER. The CDR3 protein is CASSQDAKGAGWEQYF. DNA for the CDR3: TGCGCCAGCAGCCAAGATGCGAAGGGGGCAGGATGGGAGCAGTACTTC.